This T cell receptor (beta chain) originates from a study of regulatory T cells in long-lasting Graves disease. About the research overall: Disease was considered persistent Graves' disease after over 5 years of antithyroid drugs (with positive TSH receptor antibodies).

This sample's time point: persistent/refractory GD, antithyroid drugs over 5 years with positive TRAb. Researchers made the TCR library from RNA that was extracted from PBMCs. Arm-PCR of CDR3 regions and iRepertoire HTBI primers were the basis on which TCR beta libraries were built. TCRdb itself ran the multiplex PCR reads through MiXCR, one entry per CDR3 protein. The sample lists a few hundred thousand distinct CDR3 sequences, approximately 20% occurring once. At least ten counts were recorded for this clonotype. The antigen remains unidentified. Study-level results: Thyroid tissue was not studied; only peripheral blood was. Only a small sample size was used, which may have cut accuracy.

The CDR3 consists of 15 residues. Germline-derived CDR1 and CDR2 are MDHEN and SYDVKM. Trimming removed 5 bases at V and 0 bases at J, with 11 bases between. This receptor was taken from a female donor with Graves disease. The rearrangement uses TRBV28 and TRBJ1-5, with D hard to call. Source: peripheral blood mononuclear cells (PBMCs), taken when the disease was refractory, from a patient treated with antithyroid drugs. CDR3 nucleotide sequence: TGTGCCAGCAGTCCACAACTGTATAGCAATCAGCCCCAGCATTTT. Translated, it gives CASSPQLYSNQPQHF.